Listed here is a single T cell receptor (beta chain). Its cognate antigen is unknown. This CDR3 has 15 residues. Trimming shortened V by 1 base and J by 2 bases, and 13 bases separated the two germline ends. Per the germline V gene, CDR1 is SGHRS and CDR2 is YFSETQ. It was with 60 Vbeta and 13 Jbeta primers that the PCR ran. Using immunoSEQ multiplex PCR, the repertoire was profiled, and TCRdb retains in-frame clones only, with some absent. The repertoire holds roughly 100,000 clones, with over 65% as singletons. This sample stems from a study of cytomegalovirus exposure and HLA in healthy donors. Broader study findings: In terms of immune exposure information, only CMV serostatus was available.

Sequenced sample: PBMCs. The TCR was taken from a female donor in good health and CMV-seropositive. The chain links TRBV5-1 to TRBJ2-7; no clear D. CDR3 loop: CASSLFPGSTYEQYF. For the CDR3, the DNA is TGCGCCAGCAGCTTGTTTCCAGGTAGTACCTACGAGCAGTACTTC. Complete variable domain (other parts from reference TRBV5-1 and TRBJ2-7): KAGVTQTPRYLIKTRGQQVTLSCSPISGHRSVSWYQQTPGQGLQFLFEYFSETQRNKGNFPGRFSGRQFSNSRSEMNVSTLELGDSALYLCASSLFPGSTYEQYFGPGTRLTVT.